This T cell receptor (beta chain) originates from a study of post-analysis software for immune sequencing data. Overall study: Relapsing-remitting, secondary progressive and progressive-relapsing multiple sclerosis courses were included. Overall study results and limits: There was significantly lower normalized Chao1 diversity in multiple sclerosis patients than in controls.

Unique molecular identifiers had been added to the TCR beta cDNA libraries. It was from roughly 1.1 to 9.2 million T cells that about 540,000 cDNA molecules came. Using its own MiXCR run on the PCR reads, TCRdb lists one record per CDR3 protein. The sample records about 770,000 distinct CDR3 sequences, 40% to 55% being singletons. There are a few counts of this clonotype. Its antigen is unknown. The receptor comes from a girl aged 5 to 17 with multiple sclerosis. Sequenced sample: blood.

The CDR3 loop is CASSIGNGYTF. The CDR3 DNA follows: TGTGCCAGCAGCATCGGCAATGGCTACACCTTC. V gene TRBV28 combines with J gene TRBJ1-2; D unclear. The ends were cut back, 6 bases at V and 6 bases at J, with 8 bases in the middle. Per germline, CDR1 MDHEN and CDR2 SYDVKM. The CDR3 loop spans 11 amino acids.